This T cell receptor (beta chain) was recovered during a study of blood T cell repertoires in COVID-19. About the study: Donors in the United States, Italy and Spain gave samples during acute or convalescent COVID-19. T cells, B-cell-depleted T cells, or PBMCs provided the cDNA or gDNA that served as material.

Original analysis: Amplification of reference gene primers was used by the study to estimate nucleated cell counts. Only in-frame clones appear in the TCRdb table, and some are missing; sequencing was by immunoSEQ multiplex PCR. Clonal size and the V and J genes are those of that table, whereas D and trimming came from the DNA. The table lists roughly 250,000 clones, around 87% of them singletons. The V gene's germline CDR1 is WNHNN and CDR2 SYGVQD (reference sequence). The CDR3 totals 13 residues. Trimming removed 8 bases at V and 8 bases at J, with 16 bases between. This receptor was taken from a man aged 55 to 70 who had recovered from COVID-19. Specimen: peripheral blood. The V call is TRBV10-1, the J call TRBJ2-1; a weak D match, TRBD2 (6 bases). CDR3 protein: CASGDWGFHEQFF. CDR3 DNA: TGCGCCAGCGGGGACTGGGGTTTCCATGAGCAGTTCTTC.